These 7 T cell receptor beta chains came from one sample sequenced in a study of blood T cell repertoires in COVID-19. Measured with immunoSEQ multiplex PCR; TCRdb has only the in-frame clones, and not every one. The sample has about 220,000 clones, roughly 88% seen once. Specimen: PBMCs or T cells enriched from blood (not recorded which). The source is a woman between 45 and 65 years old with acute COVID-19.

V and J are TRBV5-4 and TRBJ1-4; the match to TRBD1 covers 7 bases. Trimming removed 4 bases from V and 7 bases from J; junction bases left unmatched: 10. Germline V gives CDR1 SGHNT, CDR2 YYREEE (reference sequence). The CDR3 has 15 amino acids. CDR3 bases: TGTGCCAGCAGCCGCAGACAGGGTCAGGGTGAAAAACTGTTTTTT. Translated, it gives CASSRRQGQGEKLFF. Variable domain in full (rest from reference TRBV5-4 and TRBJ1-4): ETGVTQSPTHLIKTRGQQVTLRCSSQSGHNTVSWYQQALGQGPQFIFQYYREEENGRGNFPPRFSGLQFPNYSSELNVNALELDDSALYLCASSRRQGQGEKLFFGSGTQLSVL.

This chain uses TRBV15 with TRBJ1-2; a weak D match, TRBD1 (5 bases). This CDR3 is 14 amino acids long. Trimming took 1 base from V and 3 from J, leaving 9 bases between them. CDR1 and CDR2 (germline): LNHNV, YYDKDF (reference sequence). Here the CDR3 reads CATSRAGGYYGYTF. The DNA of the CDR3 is TGTGCCACCAGCAGAGCGGGGGGGTACTATGGCTACACCTTC.

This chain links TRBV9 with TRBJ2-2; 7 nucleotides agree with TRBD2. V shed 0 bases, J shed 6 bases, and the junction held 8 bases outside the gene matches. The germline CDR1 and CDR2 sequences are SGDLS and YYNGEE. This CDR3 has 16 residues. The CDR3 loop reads CASSVAGGGLSGELFF. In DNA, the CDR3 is TGTGCCAGCAGCGTAGCTGGGGGAGGGTTGTCCGGGGAGCTGTTTTTT.

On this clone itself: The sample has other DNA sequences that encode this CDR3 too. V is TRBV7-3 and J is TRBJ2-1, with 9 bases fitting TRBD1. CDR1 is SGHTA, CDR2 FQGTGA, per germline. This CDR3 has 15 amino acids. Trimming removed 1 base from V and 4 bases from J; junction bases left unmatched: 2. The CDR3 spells CASSLIGTGYNEQFF. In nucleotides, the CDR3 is TGTGCCAGCAGCTTAATAGGGACAGGGTACAATGAGCAGTTCTTC. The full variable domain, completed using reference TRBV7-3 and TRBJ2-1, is GAGVSQTPSNKVTEKGKYVELRCDPISGHTALYWYRQSLGQGPEFLIYFQGTGAADDSGLPNDRFFAVRPEGSVSTLKIQRTERGDSAVYLCASSLIGTGYNEQFFGPGTRLTVL.

CDR3 nucleotide sequence: TGTGCCAGCAGTCACGACAGTATCTATGGCTACACCTTC. It is translated as CASSHDSIYGYTF. This chain joins TRBV6-5 and TRBJ1-2, with D perhaps matching TRBD1 (5 bases). V lost 5 bases and J 4 bases, leaving 11 bases between the germline ends. There are 13 residues in the CDR3. Per the germline V gene, CDR1 is MNHEY and CDR2 is SVGAGI.

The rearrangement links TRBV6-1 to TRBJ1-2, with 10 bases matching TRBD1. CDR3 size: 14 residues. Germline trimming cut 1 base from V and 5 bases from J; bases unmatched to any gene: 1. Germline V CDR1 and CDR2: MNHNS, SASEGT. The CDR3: CASSEGDRGYGYTF. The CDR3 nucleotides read TGTGCCAGCAGTGAAGGGGACAGGGGTTATGGCTACACCTTC.

The CDR3, as DNA: TGTGCCAGCAGTTCGGACAGGCAGACCTACAATGAGCAGTTCTTC. Residues: CASSSDRQTYNEQFF. V is TRBV6-5 and J is TRBJ2-1; TRBD1 matches at 7 bases. The V and J ends lost 4 bases and 2 bases, in that order; junction bases with no gene match: 5. The CDR3 has 15 amino acids. CDR1 and CDR2 (germline): MNHEY, SVGAGI.